A selection of T cell receptor beta chains follows, all from one sample in a study of T cell repertoires in cytomegalovirus infection. A single record per CDR3 protein comes from TCRdb applying MiXCR to the reads. The sample holds some 150,000 distinct CDR3 sequences, about 6.1% seen once. Sequenced: PBMCs. These receptors originate from a human donor in good health (CMV status not recorded). Some clones in this sample may be carry-over from other donors' samples. Both conserved end residues are part of each CDR3. A D gene is named only where the DNA matches it firmly.

j_call	v_call	d_call	cdr3_aa
TRBJ2-5	TRBV25-1	NA	CASSEYWTACRQETQYF
TRBJ1-1	TRBV20-1	NA	CSASRLPPEAFF
TRBJ1-2	TRBV7-2	NA	CASSSTANYGYTF
TRBJ1-6	TRBV7-3	TRBD1	CASSLETGGLRF
TRBJ2-6	TRBV7-9	NA	CASSSTRGTANVLTF
TRBJ2-1	TRBV7-8	TRBD2	CASSLEGTSGGAMSYNEQFF
TRBJ2-3	TRBV7-6	NA	CASSSPGTGGTQYF
TRBJ1-1	TRBV7-9	NA	CASSFGGVEAFF
TRBJ2-1	TRBV5-1	NA	CASSEPQLNEQFF
TRBJ1-5	TRBV7-2	TRBD1	CASSLATGEQPQHF
TRBJ1-1	TRBV28	NA	CASSLHTMNTEAFF
TRBJ1-5	TRBV6-1	NA	CASLGGGNQPQHF
TRBJ2-2	TRBV19	NA	CASSIVSGIPANTGELFF
TRBJ1-1	TRBV20-1	NA	CSAKQVNTEAFF
TRBJ1-2	TRBV5-4	NA	CASSLDGSNYGYTF
TRBJ2-6	TRBV19	NA	CASSTTRPGANVLTF
TRBJ2-1	TRBV5-6	NA	CASSADQGYYNEQFF
TRBJ1-4	TRBV28	NA	CASSLPSSNEKLFF
TRBJ2-2	TRBV29-1	TRBD1	CSARQGIGELFF
TRBJ1-1	TRBV6-1	NA	CASTLYGGKLGTEAFF
TRBJ1-1	TRBV7-2	NA	CASSLGGNWGTEAFF
TRBJ2-1	TRBV19	TRBD1	CASSSGQGAVNEQFF
TRBJ2-3	TRBV7-2	NA	CASSLDSPRGGADTQYF
TRBJ2-7	TRBV12-3/TRBV12-4	NA	CASSLYIGTDAYEQYF
TRBJ2-1	TRBV7-2	TRBD1	CASSQEWGQWNEQFF
TRBJ2-5	TRBV5-1	NA	CASSVNLGLETQYF
TRBJ2-7	TRBV7-2	NA	CASSLGVGAVYRSYEQYF
TRBJ1-5	TRBV2	NA	CASSGSDYNQPQHF
TRBJ2-2	TRBV7-9	NA	CASSPYRDSTGELFF
TRBJ1-2	TRBV20-1	NA	CSARKAGGIGYGYTF
TRBJ2-1	TRBV7-2	NA	CASSLLGGPGEQFF
TRBJ2-1	TRBV7-2	TRBD2	CASSLTSGGAYNEQFF
TRBJ1-2	TRBV7-2	NA	CASSPQVLYGYTF
TRBJ2-6	TRBV7-9	NA	CASSPDGGPTNSGANVLTF
TRBJ2-7	TRBV18	NA	CASSPGARGEQYF
TRBJ1-1	TRBV28	NA	CASSLKPSSGAFF
TRBJ1-1	TRBV7-2	NA	CASSISRRNTEAFF
TRBJ1-4	TRBV25-1	NA	CASSDPGGNEKLFF
TRBJ1-2	TRBV7-2	NA	CASSPPFTRGGYTF
TRBJ2-7	TRBV20-1	TRBD1	CSARDGQGGAYEQYF
TRBJ1-5	TRBV7-2	TRBD1	CASSLVGTGGTGQPQHF